The present entry profiles one TCR beta chain with its context. The Seattle patients joined while their infection was active and were tracked longitudinally afterward. This record belongs to a study of blood T cell repertoires in COVID-19. Study-wide background: Sites across the United States, Italy and Spain contributed samples from acute and convalescent COVID-19. Sources were T cells, B-cell-depleted T cells, or PBMCs; the material itself was cDNA or gDNA.

Per germline, CDR1 MDHEN and CDR2 SYDVKM. The CDR3 covers 15 residues. V gave up 5 bases and J gave up 3 bases; unmatched junction bases: 5. As handled by the study authors: Estimated nucleated cell counts came from reference gene primer amplification. The method was immunoSEQ multiplex PCR; TCRdb's version includes in-frame clones alone and lacks a portion of them. The V and J calls and clone size come from that table; D and trimming were worked out from the DNA. Of about 350,000 clones listed, about 86% are singletons. The chain links TRBV28 to TRBJ2-2; 8 positions agree with TRBD2. Sequencing input: peripheral blood. This TCR was sampled from a woman in her sixties or seventies with COVID-19, enrolled during active disease. CDR3 amino acids: CASSPSGGYTGELFF. CDR3 bases: TGTGCCAGCAGTCCTTCGGGGGGGTACACCGGGGAGCTGTTTTTT.